Presented here are 25 T cell receptor beta chains from one specimen sequenced in a study of cytomegalovirus exposure and HLA in healthy donors. The method was immunoSEQ multiplex PCR; TCRdb's version includes in-frame clones alone and lacks a portion of them. The sample shows 150,000 to 200,000 clones, approximately 96% of them seen only once. Sequencing was carried out using PBMCs. These receptor sequences come from a woman under 30 in good health and CMV-seronegative.

This clone has only one observation. J is TRBJ2-2 and V is TRBV5-4; 7 nucleotides align to TRBD1. CDR1 and CDR2 (germline): SGHNT, YYREEE (reference sequence). This CDR3 is 14 amino acids long. The V gene end was trimmed by 3 bases and the J gene end by 4 bases; junction bases not matched to a gene: 3. The CDR3 spells CASSYSGGTGELFF. The CDR3 nucleotides read TGTGCCAGCAGCTACTCAGGGGGCACCGGGGAGCTGTTTTTT.

This chain links TRBV7-2 with TRBJ2-1; 7 bases agree with TRBD2. Germline CDR1 reads SGHTA; CDR2 reads FQGNSA. V dropped 1 base and J dropped 5; count of bases not matched to a gene: 5. The CDR3 extends over 15 amino acids. The CDR3 spells CASSLGGSGDNEQFF. CDR3 coding DNA: TGTGCCAGCAGCTTAGGGGGCAGCGGGGACAATGAGCAGTTCTTC.

The rearrangement uses TRBV5-4 and TRBJ2-7; D gene unclear. This CDR3 comprises 14 residues. Trimming shortened V by 0 bases and J by 0 bases, and 7 bases separated the two germline ends. CDR1 and CDR2 (germline): SGHNT, YYREEE (reference sequence). The CDR3 sequence is CASSLGSNSYEQYF. CDR3 in DNA: TGTGCCAGCAGCTTGGGTAGCAACTCCTACGAGCAGTACTTC.

The chain combines TRBV6-5 with TRBJ1-3, with D possibly matching TRBD1 (5 bases). The CDR3 sequence is 14 residues long. Germline loops: CDR1 MNHEY, CDR2 SVGAGI. Deletions cut 5 bases from V and 1 base from J, with 9 bases between. The CDR3 region is CASSQGTSGNTIYF. The CDR3 nucleotides read TGTGCCAGCAGTCAGGGTACTTCTGGAAACACCATATATTTT.

This chain's CDR3 is CASSSRTSVYQETQYF. The CDR3 DNA sequence: TGTGCCAGCAGCTCCCGGACTAGCGTGTACCAAGAGACCCAGTACTTC. The chain couples TRBV7-2 to TRBJ2-5; TRBD2 aligns across 9 bases. This CDR3 is 16 amino acids long. Looked up from germline, CDR1 is SGHTA and CDR2 is FQGNSA. V shed 4 bases and J 0 bases; nucleotides not matched to a gene: 6.

This chain connects TRBV10-2 to TRBJ1-6; the D gene is possibly TRBD1 (5 bases). Germline CDR1 reads WSHSY; CDR2 reads SAAADI. The CDR3 extends over 14 amino acids. The ends were cut back, 4 bases at V and 5 bases at J, with 9 bases in the middle. The CDR3 DNA reads as TGCGCCAGCAGTGCAGGGCGGAATAATTCACCCCTCCACTTT. Amino acid sequence: CASSAGRNNSPLHF.

The gene calls are TRBV6-1 and TRBJ1-6; 9 bases match TRBD1. The germline CDR1 and CDR2 sequences are MNHNS and SASEGT. Trimming at V came to 4 bases and at J to 4 bases, leaving 8 bases not matched to a gene. There are 17 residues in the CDR3. CDR3 bases: TGTGCCAGCAGTGGCCCATTGGGACAGGGTTATAATTCACCCCTCCACTTT. Its translation: CASSGPLGQGYNSPLHF.

This sequence joins TRBV30 and TRBJ2-7; 12 positions agree with TRBD1. The CDR3 covers 16 residues. Trimming cost V 2 bases and J 7 bases; bases outside gene matches: 12. Looked up from germline, CDR1 is GTSNPN and CDR2 is SVGIG (reference sequence). Here the CDR3 DNA reads TGTGCCTGGAGTTACTCCCTCGGGACAGGGGGCTTAGAGCAGTACTTC. Amino acids: CAWSYSLGTGGLEQYF.

V and J are TRBV14 and TRBJ2-3; 7 bases map to TRBD1. This CDR3 is built from 16 residues. CDR1 and CDR2 (germline): SGHDN, FVKESK. V was pared by 4 bases and J by 0 bases, with 7 bases of the junction left unmatched. This chain's CDR3 is CASSRQGLASTDTQYF. CDR3 DNA: TGTGCCAGCAGCCGACAGGGTCTCGCTAGCACAGATACGCAGTATTTT.

The CDR3 is CASSQDRGPTNYGYTF. CDR3 nucleotide sequence: TGTGCCAGCTCACAGGACAGGGGGCCAACTAACTATGGCTACACCTTC. The V call is TRBV18, the J call TRBJ1-2; 11 bases agree with TRBD1. From germline, CDR1 is KGHSH and CDR2 LQKENI. V dropped 4 bases and J dropped 0; count of bases not matched to a gene: 4. The length of the CDR3 is 16 residues.

This chain links TRBV5-1 with TRBJ1-1; D unresolved. V gave up 3 bases and J gave up 2 bases, with 8 bases separating them. The length of the CDR3 is 13 residues. Germline-derived CDR1 and CDR2 are SGHRS and YFSETQ. In DNA, the CDR3 is TGCGCCAGCAGCTCCTACCTAAACACTGAAGCTTTCTTT. Encoded protein: CASSSYLNTEAFF.

This rearrangement joins TRBV7-9 to TRBJ2-6; perhaps TRBD1 as D (6 bases). V lost 2 bases to trimming and J lost 2 bases, with 13 bases between them. The CDR3 covers 17 residues. Per germline, CDR1 SEHNR and CDR2 FQNEAQ (reference sequence). The CDR3: CASSLLLAGAGANVLTF. DNA of the CDR3: TGTGCCAGCAGCTTACTTCTTGCAGGGGCTGGGGCCAACGTCCTGACTTTC. Supplemented by reference TRBV7-9 and TRBJ2-6, the full variable domain reads DTGVSQNPRHKITKRGQNVTFRCDPISEHNRLYWYRQTLGQGPEFLTYFQNEAQLEKSRLLSDRFSAERPKGSFSTLEIQRTEQGDSAMYLCASSLLLAGAGANVLTFGAGSRLTVL.

The CDR3 loop is CASSFGEVYEQYF. CDR3 nucleotide sequence: TGTGCCAGCAGCTTCGGGGAGGTCTACGAGCAGTACTTC. V usage is TRBV5-6 and J usage is TRBJ2-7, with a possible D match to TRBD2 (6 bases). V was pared by 2 bases and J by 3 bases, with 9 bases between. Germline V lookup: CDR1 SGHDT, CDR2 YYEEEE. The CDR3 spans 13 residues. The variable domain in full, completed from reference TRBV5-6 and TRBJ2-7, reads DAGVTQSPTHLIKTRGQQVTLRCSPKSGHDTVSWYQQALGQGPQFIFQYYEEEERQRGNFPDRFSGHQFPNYSSELNVNALLLGDSALYLCASSFGEVYEQYFGPGTRLTVT.

The chain combines TRBV29-1 with TRBJ2-7; 8 bases are shared with TRBD2. The CDR3 covers 16 residues. Losses at the gene ends were 6 bases for V and 2 bases for J; bases not matched to a gene: 15. CDR1 is SQVTM and CDR2 is ANQGSEA in the germline V gene. CDR3 in DNA: TGCAGCGTCATCCCGGGACTAGGGGCTAGGGCCTACGAGCAGTACTTC. It codes for CSVIPGLGARAYEQYF.

The rearrangement links TRBV5-1 to TRBJ2-4, with D unclear. Germline V gene data show CDR1 as SGHRS and CDR2 as YFSETQ. Trimming took off 0 bases at V and 0 bases at J, with 10 bases between the two ends. The CDR3 is 16 residues long. The CDR3 DNA follows: TGCGCCAGCAGCTTGGGACATCAGCTAGCCAAAAACATTCAGTACTTC. Amino acid sequence: CASSLGHQLAKNIQYF.

The chain combines TRBV7-9 with TRBJ1-1; D is unresolved. The ends were cut back, 1 base at V and 5 bases at J, with 5 bases in the middle. The CDR3 consists of 12 residues. The V gene's germline CDR1 is SEHNR and CDR2 FQNEAQ (reference sequence). This chain's CDR3 is CASSLVSTEAFF. Here the CDR3 DNA reads TGTGCCAGCAGCTTAGTCAGTACTGAAGCTTTCTTT.

CDR3 coding DNA: TGTGCCAGCAGCCTTACGGGACCCACAGGGGGGACTCCCCAAGAGACCCAGTACTTC. It yields the protein CASSLTGPTGGTPQETQYF. The V gene is TRBV7-8, the J gene TRBJ2-5; 8 bases are a match to TRBD1. The CDR3 is 19 residues long. The V and J ends lost 5 bases and 1 base, in that order; junction bases with no gene match: 18. Germline CDR1 SGHVS, CDR2 FQNEAQ.

This clone was seen a single time. The genes are TRBV5-1 and TRBJ2-2, with 10 bases identical to TRBD1. J lost 6 bases, V lost 3 bases, and 5 bases had no gene match. CDR3 length equals 15 residues. The germline V gene has CDR1 SGHRS and CDR2 YFSETQ. As DNA, the CDR3 is TGCGCCAGCAGCTCCGGGACAGGGGCCTCCGGGGAGCTGTTTTTT. Its translation: CASSSGTGASGELFF.

This chain joins TRBV4-3 and TRBJ2-2; 8 nucleotides align to TRBD1. J lost 1 base, V lost 5 bases, and 9 bases had no gene match. This CDR3 is built from 17 residues. The germline gives CDR1 LGHNA, CDR2 YSLEER. DNA of the CDR3: TGCGCCAGCAGCGGGAACCCAGGGGGCTGGAACACCGGGGAGCTGTTTTTT. Protein sequence: CASSGNPGGWNTGELFF.

This sequence joins TRBV6-5 and TRBJ2-1, with 8 bases fitting TRBD2. The J segment lost 7 bases and the V segment lost 0 bases, leaving 8 bases of the junction unmatched. Germline CDR1 is MNHEY and CDR2 is SVGAGI. This CDR3 is built from 16 residues. In DNA form, the CDR3 reads TGTGCCAGCAGTTACTCTTCGGGGGGGCAGGATAATGAGCAGTTCTTC. Translation gives CASSYSSGGQDNEQFF.

The V call is TRBV7-9, the J call TRBJ1-2; possibly TRBD1 for D (5 bases). This CDR3 comprises 12 residues. Germline lookup yields CDR1 SEHNR and CDR2 FQNEAQ (reference sequence). Trimming pared 5 bases from V and 8 bases from J, leaving 12 bases between. Here the CDR3 DNA reads TGTGCCAGCAGCGCCCAGGGTGGCGGCTACACCTTC. Translation gives CASSAQGGGYTF.

The CDR3 loop reads CASSKSSGANEQYF. The CDR3, as DNA: TGTGCCAGCAGTAAGTCTAGCGGGGCGAACGAGCAGTACTTC. The chain has TRBV2 and TRBJ2-7, with 9 bases matching TRBD2. There are 14 residues in the CDR3. CDR1 SNHLY and CDR2 FYNNEI come from the germline V gene. V shed 5 bases, J shed 5 bases, and the junction held 7 bases outside the gene matches. The full variable domain, rest sourced from reference TRBV2 and TRBJ2-7, is EPEVTQTPSHQVTQMGQEVILRCVPISNHLYFYWYRQILGQKVEFLVSFYNNEISEKSEIFDDQFSVERPDGSNFTLKIRSTKLEDSAMYFCASSKSSGANEQYFGPGTRLTVT.

The chain carries TRBV4-3 and TRBJ1-2; no definite D call. Germline V gives CDR1 LGHNA, CDR2 YSLEER. CDR3 length: 15 residues. Trimming left V 5 bases short and J 4 bases short, with 17 bases between. The chain's CDR3 is CASSSSLSSAYGYTF. The CDR3 DNA sequence: TGCGCCAGCAGCTCATCATTGTCCAGTGCCTATGGCTACACCTTC.

This sequence joins TRBV2 and TRBJ1-2; 7 bases map to TRBD1. V lost 7 bases to trimming and J lost 5 bases; unmatched junction nucleotides: 7. This CDR3 comprises 13 residues. CDR1 is SNHLY, CDR2 FYNNEI, per germline. CDR3 bases: TGTGCCAGCACCAAAGGGACAGAATATGGCTACACCTTC. It translates to CASTKGTEYGYTF.

The CDR3 region has the DNA TGTGCCAGCATCTTTACCGAGCGGGGGAACACCGGGGAGCTGTTTTTT. It encodes CASIFTERGNTGELFF. This chain joins TRBV7-9 and TRBJ2-2; 7 bases fit TRBD2. The CDR3 runs 16 residues. CDR1 and CDR2 from the germline V gene are SEHNR and FQNEAQ (reference sequence). The junction had 9 bases not matched to a gene; V was cut back by 7 bases and J by 1 base.